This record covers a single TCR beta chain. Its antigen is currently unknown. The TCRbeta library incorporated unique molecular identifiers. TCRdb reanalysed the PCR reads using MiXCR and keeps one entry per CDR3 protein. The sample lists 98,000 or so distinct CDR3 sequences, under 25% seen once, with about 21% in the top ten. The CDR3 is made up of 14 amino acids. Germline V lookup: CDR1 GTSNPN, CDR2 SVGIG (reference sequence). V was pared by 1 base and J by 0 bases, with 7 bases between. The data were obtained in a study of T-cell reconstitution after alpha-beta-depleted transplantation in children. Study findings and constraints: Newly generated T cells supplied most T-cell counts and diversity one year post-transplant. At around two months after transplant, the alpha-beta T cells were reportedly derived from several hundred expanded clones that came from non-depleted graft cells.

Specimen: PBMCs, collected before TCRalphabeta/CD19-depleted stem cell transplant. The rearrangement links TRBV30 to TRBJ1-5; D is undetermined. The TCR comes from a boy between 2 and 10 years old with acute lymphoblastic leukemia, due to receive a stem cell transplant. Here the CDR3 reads CAWSDGSSNQPQHF. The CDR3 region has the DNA TGTGCCTGGAGTGATGGGTCTAGCAATCAGCCCCAGCATTTT.